This T cell receptor beta chain was profiled in a study of cytomegalovirus exposure and HLA in healthy donors. This clone was detected once. Its antigen remains unknown. TCRdb's table, derived via immunoSEQ multiplex PCR, lists solely in-frame clones and lacks some. The sample yields some 65,000 clones, approximately 93% seen once. Study outcomes and limitations: Through in vitro validation, three CMV-associated chains were shown to be specific for CMV antigens. The investigators catalogued about 170 TCR beta chains as cytomegalovirus-associated. It was reported that the classifier diagnosed cytomegalovirus status with high specificity and sensitivity in both the original and validation cohorts.

Among the roughly 120 subjects of the validation cohort, separate from the 666-subject first cohort, were the donors. The V gene's germline CDR1 is SGHVS and CDR2 FQNEAQ. The CDR3 extends over 16 amino acids. V lost 0 bases and J 4 bases, leaving 16 bases between the germline ends. Sequenced material: PBMCs. The rearrangement joins TRBV7-8 to TRBJ2-7, with TRBD2 as a possible D gene (6 bases). The TCR sequence derives from a man aged 18 to 29 in good health and CMV-seropositive. The DNA of the CDR3 is TGTGCCAGCAGCTTAGCGTCTGTGGCGGGAAAATACGAGCAGTACTTC. This translates into CASSLASVAGKYEQYF.